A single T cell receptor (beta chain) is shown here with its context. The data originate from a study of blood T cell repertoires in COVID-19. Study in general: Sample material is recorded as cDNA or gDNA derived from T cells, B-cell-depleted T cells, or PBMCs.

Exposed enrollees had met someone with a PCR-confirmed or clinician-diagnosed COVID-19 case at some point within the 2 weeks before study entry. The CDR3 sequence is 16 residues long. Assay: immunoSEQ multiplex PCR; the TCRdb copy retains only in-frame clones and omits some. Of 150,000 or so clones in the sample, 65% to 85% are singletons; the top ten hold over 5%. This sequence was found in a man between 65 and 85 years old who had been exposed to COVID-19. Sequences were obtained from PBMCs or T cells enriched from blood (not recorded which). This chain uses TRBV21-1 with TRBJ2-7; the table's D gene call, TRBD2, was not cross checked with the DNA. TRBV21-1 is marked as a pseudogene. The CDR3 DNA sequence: TGTGCCAGCAGCATCCGACTAGCGGGAATCTCCTACGAGCAGTACTTC. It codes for CASSIRLAGISYEQYF.